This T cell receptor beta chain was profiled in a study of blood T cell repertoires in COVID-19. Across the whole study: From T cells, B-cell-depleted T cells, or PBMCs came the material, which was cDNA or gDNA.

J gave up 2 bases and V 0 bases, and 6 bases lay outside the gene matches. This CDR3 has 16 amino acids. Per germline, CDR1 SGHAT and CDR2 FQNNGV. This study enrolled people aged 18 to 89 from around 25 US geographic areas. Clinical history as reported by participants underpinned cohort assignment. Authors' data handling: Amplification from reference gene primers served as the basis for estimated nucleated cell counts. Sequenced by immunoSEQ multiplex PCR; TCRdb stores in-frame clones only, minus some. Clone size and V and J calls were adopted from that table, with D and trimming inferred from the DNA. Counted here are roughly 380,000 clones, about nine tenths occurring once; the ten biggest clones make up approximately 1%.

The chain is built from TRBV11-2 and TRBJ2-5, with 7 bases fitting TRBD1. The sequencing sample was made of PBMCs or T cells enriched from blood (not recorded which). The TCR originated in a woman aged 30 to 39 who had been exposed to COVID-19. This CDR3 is CASSLDPGTAQETQYF. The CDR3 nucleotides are TGTGCCAGCAGCTTAGATCCCGGGACAGCGCAAGAGACCCAGTACTTC.